A single sample gave rise to the 7 T cell receptor beta chains below, sequenced in a study of spatial heterogeneity in lung cancer. A single record per CDR3 protein comes from TCRdb applying MiXCR to the 5' RACE reads. The sample has more than 30,000 distinct CDR3 sequences, 4% to 6% seen once. Time point specified: sample taken at primary tumor resection. Tumor, nontumor lung or frozen PBMC supplied whole RNA that was sequenced unsorted. This sample comprised PBMCs, obtained at surgery. Receptors were obtained from a female donor with early-stage non-small cell lung cancer.

The V and J genes are TRBV5-1 and TRBJ2-7; TRBD1 agrees at 9 bases. J was trimmed by 6 bases and V by 5 bases; bases with no gene match: 15. CDR1 is SGHRS, CDR2 YFSETQ, per germline. The CDR3 sequence is 16 residues long. The CDR3 reads CASRSQEGTGRLEQYF. The DNA of the CDR3 is TGCGCCAGCAGATCCCAGGAAGGGACAGGGCGACTCGAGCAGTACTTC.

At least ten counts were recorded for this clonotype. V usage is TRBV20-1 and J usage is TRBJ2-1; 10 bases are a match to TRBD2. The CDR3 contains 16 residues. V lost 0 bases and J lost 0; bases outside the gene matches: 2. CDR1 is DFQATT, CDR2 SNEGSKA, per germline (reference sequence). Here the CDR3 DNA reads TGCAGTGCTAGAGACAGCGGGGGGGACTCCTACAATGAGCAGTTCTTC. Its protein is CSARDSGGDSYNEQFF.

In its sample, this clonotype was seen a few times. This sequence joins TRBV14 and TRBJ2-1; TRBD1 aligns across 8 bases. CDR3 length equals 15 residues. Germline CDR1 SGHDN, CDR2 FVKESK. The J segment lost 8 bases and the V segment lost 5 bases, leaving 11 bases of the junction unmatched. Here the CDR3 reads CASSGPGQAYHEQFF. The CDR3 DNA reads TGTGCCAGCAGCGGACCGGGACAGGCGTATCATGAGCAGTTCTTC.

This clonotype has at least ten counts. The J gene is TRBJ2-5, the V gene TRBV7-3; D perhaps matches TRBD1 (6 bases). The CDR3 is 13 amino acids. Germline V gene lookup returns CDR1 SGHTA and CDR2 FQGTGA. The V and J ends lost 5 bases and 4 bases respectively, with 11 bases between them. CDR3 sequence (DNA): TGTGCCAGCAGCCTTTTGGGGGCAGAGACCCAGTACTTC. Translated: CASSLLGAETQYF.

This clonotype was counted at least ten times. The J gene is TRBJ2-1, the V gene TRBV20-1; 13 bases map to TRBD2. The CDR3 covers 16 residues. Trimming cost V 5 bases and J 0 bases; bases outside gene matches: 4. Germline assignment: CDR1 DFQATT and CDR2 SNEGSKA (reference sequence). CDR3 sequence reads: CSAPTSGGSSYNEQFF. CDR3 DNA: TGCAGTGCTCCGACTAGCGGGGGGAGCTCCTACAATGAGCAGTTCTTC.

Many counts were recorded for this clonotype. The chain carries TRBV5-1 and TRBJ2-3, with a tentative D call TRBD1 (5 bases). V was shortened by 1 base and J by 5 bases, with 17 bases between the two germline ends. Germline V lookup: CDR1 SGHRS, CDR2 YFSETQ. The CDR3 has 16 residues. The CDR3 coding sequence is TGCGCCAGCAGCTTGCCCCCAGGGCGAAATCAAGATACGCAGTATTTT. Encoded protein: CASSLPPGRNQDTQYF.

The sample holds many counts of this clonotype. The CDR3: CASSLDGTGGDYGYTF. The CDR3 coding sequence is TGTGCCAGCAGCTTAGATGGGACAGGGGGAGACTATGGCTACACCTTC. The chain carries TRBV7-2 and TRBJ1-2; 11 bases line up with TRBD1. This CDR3 is 16 amino acids long. Trimming cost V 1 base and J 3 bases; bases outside gene matches: 4. The germline V gene encodes CDR1 SGHTA and CDR2 FQGNSA.